Below, 15 T cell receptor beta chains from the same sample are listed, as sequenced in a study of shared clonotypes between healthy human individuals. Assay used: immunoSEQ multiplex PCR; TCRdb lists only in-frame clones, some missing. Of more than 2 million clones in the sample, 85% to 95% were seen once. Sequenced sample: naive CD4+ T cells sorted from blood. Subset here: CD45RA+ positively selected. The receptors derive from a man between 18 and 29 years old in good health.

V gene TRBV10-1 combines with J gene TRBJ2-7; 13 nucleotides match TRBD2. Losses at the gene ends were 2 bases for V and 6 bases for J; bases not matched to a gene: 4. This CDR3 is built from 15 residues. Looked up from germline, CDR1 is WNHNN and CDR2 is SYGVQD (reference sequence). CDR3 residues: CASSETSGRASEQYF. Written as DNA, the CDR3 is TGCGCCAGCAGTGAGACTAGCGGGAGGGCAAGCGAGCAGTACTTC.

The V gene is TRBV25-1, the J gene TRBJ2-7; 10 bases map to TRBD2. CDR1 MGHDK and CDR2 SYGVNS come from the germline V gene. This CDR3 contains 16 residues. J lost 5 bases, V lost 4 bases, and 11 bases had no gene match. This CDR3 is CASSVGSGGARHEQYF. DNA for the CDR3: TGTGCCAGCAGTGTAGGGAGCGGGGGGGCTCGGCACGAGCAGTACTTC.

V and J are TRBV30 and TRBJ2-2; the D gene is possibly TRBD1 (6 bases). V lost 0 bases and J 0 bases, leaving 11 bases between the germline ends. CDR1 and CDR2 (germline): GTSNPN, SVGIG (reference sequence). The CDR3 extends over 16 amino acids. CDR3 DNA sequence: TGTGCCTGGAGTGTAATCGGGACAACGAACACCGGGGAGCTGTTTTTT. Translating it yields CAWSVIGTTNTGELFF.

DNA for the CDR3: TGTGCCAGCAGAAAACCCGGGACTAGCGGGGTGAACACCGGGGAGCTGTTTTTT. Protein sequence: CASRKPGTSGVNTGELFF. This chain links TRBV25-1 with TRBJ2-2, with 13 bases lining up with TRBD2. Germline V gives CDR1 MGHDK, CDR2 SYGVNS. The CDR3 sequence is 18 residues long. V lost 6 bases and J lost 1; bases outside the gene matches: 8.

The CDR3 sequence: CASSLGPGTNYGYTF. Written as DNA, the CDR3 is TGTGCCAGCAGCTTGGGGCCCGGTACTAACTATGGCTACACCTTC. V is TRBV7-9 and J is TRBJ1-2; weak D call: TRBD1 (5 bases). Trimming took 3 bases from V and 0 from J, leaving 11 bases between them. CDR1 SEHNR and CDR2 FQNEAQ come from the germline V gene (reference sequence). This CDR3 spans 15 amino acids.

The chain employs TRBV5-1 and TRBJ2-1; D perhaps matches TRBD1 (5 bases). This CDR3 has 13 amino acids. In germline, CDR1 is SGHRS, CDR2 YFSETQ. V was pared by 4 bases and J by 4 bases, with 9 bases between. The CDR3 loop is CASSTDTYNEQFF. CDR3 bases: TGCGCCAGCAGCACGGACACATACAATGAGCAGTTCTTC.

The chain links TRBV7-9 to TRBJ2-1, with TRBD2 matching over 10 bases. J was trimmed by 6 bases and V by 1 base; bases with no gene match: 3. This CDR3 has 15 amino acids. The germline gives CDR1 SEHNR, CDR2 FQNEAQ (reference sequence). CDR3 sequence reads: CASSLGTSGANEQFF. The CDR3, as DNA: TGTGCCAGCAGCTTAGGGACTAGCGGAGCCAATGAGCAGTTCTTC.

The genes are TRBV12-2 and TRBJ2-6. TRBV12-2 is assigned pseudogene status. The CDR3 consists of 17 residues. CDR3 DNA sequence: TGTGCAAGTCGCTCCCCCTTGGGGGTCTCTGGGGCCAACGTCCTGACTTTC. It yields the protein CASRSPLGVSGANVLTF.

The chain has TRBV30 and TRBJ1-2; 8 nucleotides match TRBD1. There are 15 residues in the CDR3. Germline loops: CDR1 GTSNPN, CDR2 SVGIG (reference sequence). The V gene end was trimmed by 0 bases and the J gene end by 7 bases; junction bases not matched to a gene: 10. CDR3: CAWSVGGGTGPGYTF. CDR3 in DNA: TGTGCCTGGAGTGTAGGTGGAGGGACAGGTCCTGGCTACACCTTC. The complete variable domain, with remaining parts taken from reference TRBV30 and TRBJ1-2, reads SQTIHQWPATLVQPVGSPLSLECTVEGTSNPNLYWYRQAAGRGLQLLFYSVGIGQISSEVPQNLSASRPQDRQFILSSKKLLLSDSGFYLCAWSVGGGTGPGYTFGSGTRLTVV.

This chain uses TRBV10-2 with TRBJ2-3; the D gene is possibly TRBD2 (5 bases). Germline V gene data show CDR1 as WSHSY and CDR2 as SAAADI. The CDR3 consists of 13 residues. Trimming stripped 6 bases from V and 1 base from J, with 8 bases between. As DNA, the CDR3 is TGCGCCAGCAGGGAGGAGGGCACAGATACGCAGTATTTT. Translating gives CASREEGTDTQYF.

V is TRBV30 and J is TRBJ2-3; TRBD2 might be the D (5 bases). Germline-derived CDR1 and CDR2 are GTSNPN and SVGIG (reference sequence). The V end was cut by 7 bases, the J end by 1 base, with 18 bases between. The CDR3 is 15 residues long. Here the CDR3 DNA reads TGTGCCTTTCGTATTGGGGAGTTAGGCACAGATACGCAGTATTTT. It is translated as CAFRIGELGTDTQYF.

The chain recombines TRBV6-5 with TRBJ1-2, with TRBD1 as a possible D gene (5 bases). Germline V gives CDR1 MNHEY, CDR2 SVGAGI. The ends were cut back, 7 bases at V and 5 bases at J, with 17 bases in the middle. This CDR3 is 14 amino acids long. CDR3 coding DNA: TGTGCCAGCACCCCCGCAGACCGGGGGTATGGCTACACCTTC. This translates into CASTPADRGYGYTF.

The V call is TRBV6-8, the J call TRBJ1-1; unclear D gene. V gave up 2 bases and J gave up 4 bases, with 11 bases separating them. The germline V gene encodes CDR1 MNHGY and CDR2 SAAAGT. The CDR3 has 14 amino acids. CDR3 amino acids: CASSYPKDTTEAFF. The CDR3 bases are TGTGCCAGCAGTTACCCGAAAGATACCACTGAAGCTTTCTTT.

V is TRBV7-9 and J is TRBJ1-3; 7 positions match TRBD1. V was clipped by 4 bases and J by 4 bases; unmatched bases: 7. The CDR3 consists of 15 residues. CDR1 and CDR2 (germline): SEHNR, FQNEAQ (reference sequence). CDR3 nucleotides: TGTGCCAGCAGCTCAGACAGGGAATCCGGAAACACCATATATTTT. Encoded protein: CASSSDRESGNTIYF.

The count of this clone is one. Other DNA sequences in the sample encode the same CDR3. The CDR3 reads CASSPGLNTGELFF. CDR3 DNA sequence: TGTGCCAGCTCACCGGGACTCAACACCGGGGAGCTGTTTTTT. The genes are TRBV18 and TRBJ2-2; weak D call: TRBD2 (6 bases). CDR3 length: 14 amino acids. In germline, CDR1 is KGHSH, CDR2 LQKENI. Trimming shortened V by 3 bases and J by 2 bases, and 7 bases separated the two germline ends.